The present entry profiles one T cell receptor beta chain with its context. Its matching antigen is unknown. Read coverage stops 3 residues before the CDR3 terminus; the germline J gene supplies the remainder. Produced via immunoSEQ multiplex PCR; TCRdb's table is partial and in-frame only. The sample is made up of roughly 17,000 clones, none counted only once. The data belong to a study of T cell clonality in common variable immunodeficiency. Findings and caveats of the study: Fewer TCRbeta clones were shared among CVID subjects than controls. Reportedly, TCR beta sequences from common variable immunodeficiency showed fewer deletions and N-nucleotide insertions.

Of CVID subjects, under 16 were female and 25 to 30 male, mean age about 40. Both groups were predominantly of Caucasian heritage. Replacement immunoglobulin had been given to every CVID subject for at least one year. The trim removed 5 bases at V and 7 bases at J, leaving 6 bases unmatched. The CDR3 length is 13 residues. Germline CDR1 and CDR2: SGHVS and FNYEAQ. The sample was peripheral blood mononuclear cells. The genes are TRBV7-6 and TRBJ2-3; TRBD2 matches 7 bases. The TCR comes from a human donor with common variable immunodeficiency. CDR3 amino acids: CASSPGTTYTQYF. The sequenced CDR3 bases are TGTGCCAGCAGCCCTGGGACTACCTATACG. Drawing the rest from reference TRBV7-6 and TRBJ2-3, the complete variable domain is GAGVSQSPRYKVTKRGQDVALRCDPISGHVSLYWYRQALGQGPEFLTYFNYEAQQDKSGLPNDRFSAERPEGSISTLTIQRTEQRDSAMYRCASSPGTTYTQYFGPGTRLTVL.